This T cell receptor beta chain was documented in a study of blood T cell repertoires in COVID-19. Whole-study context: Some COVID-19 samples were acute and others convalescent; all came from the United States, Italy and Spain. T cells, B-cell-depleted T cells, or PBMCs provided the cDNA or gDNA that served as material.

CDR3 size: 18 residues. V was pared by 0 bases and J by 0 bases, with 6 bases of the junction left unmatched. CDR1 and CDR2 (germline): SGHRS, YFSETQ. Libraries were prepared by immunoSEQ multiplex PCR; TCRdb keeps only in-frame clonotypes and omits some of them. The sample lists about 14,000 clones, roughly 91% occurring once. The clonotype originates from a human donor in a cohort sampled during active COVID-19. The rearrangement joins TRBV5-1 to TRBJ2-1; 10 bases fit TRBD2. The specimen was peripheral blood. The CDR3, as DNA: TGCGCCAGCAGCTTGGAGGGTAGCGGGAGGCTCTCCTACAATGAGCAGTTCTTC. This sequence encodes CASSLEGSGRLSYNEQFF.